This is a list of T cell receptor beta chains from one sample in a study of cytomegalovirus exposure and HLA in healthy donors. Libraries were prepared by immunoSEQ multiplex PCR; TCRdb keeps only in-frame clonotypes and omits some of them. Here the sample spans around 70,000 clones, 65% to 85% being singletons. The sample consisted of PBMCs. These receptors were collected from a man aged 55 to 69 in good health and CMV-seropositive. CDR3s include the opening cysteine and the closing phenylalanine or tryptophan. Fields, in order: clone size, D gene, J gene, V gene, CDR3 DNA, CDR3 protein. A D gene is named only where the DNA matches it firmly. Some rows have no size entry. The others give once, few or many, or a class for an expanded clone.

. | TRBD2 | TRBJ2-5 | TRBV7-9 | TGTGCCAGCAGCTTAGTAAATTTAATCCGACTAGCAGAAGAGACCCAGTACTTC | CASSLVNLIRLAEETQYF
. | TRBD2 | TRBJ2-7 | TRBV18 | TGTGCCAGCTCACCCCAGAGCGGGAGGAGGAACGAGCAGTACTTC | CASSPQSGRRNEQYF
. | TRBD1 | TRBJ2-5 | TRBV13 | TGTGCCAGCAGCTTAGATGCCACAGGGGGCAGGGAGACCCAGTACTTC | CASSLDATGGRETQYF
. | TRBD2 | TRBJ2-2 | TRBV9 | TGTGCCAGCAGCCCCGGGGGGACCGGGGAGCTGTTTTTT | CASSPGGTGELFF
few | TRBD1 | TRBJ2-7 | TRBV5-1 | TGCGCCAGCAGGTTATCAGGGGGAGAGCAGTACTTC | CASRLSGGEQYF
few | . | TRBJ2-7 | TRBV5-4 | TGTGCCAGCAGCTTGGATCGGTTTGGGCAGTACTTC | CASSLDRFGQYF
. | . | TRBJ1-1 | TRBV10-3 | TGTGCCATCAGTGAGTCATTTGAGTGGGAAGCTTTCTTT | CAISESFEWEAFF
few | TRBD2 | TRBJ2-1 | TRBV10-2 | TGCGCCAGCAGGTTTAGCGGGGGCAATTACAATGAGCAGTTCTTC | CASRFSGGNYNEQFF
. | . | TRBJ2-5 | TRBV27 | TGTGCCAGCAGAGGGGCTGTGGTTGAGACCCAGTACTTC | CASRGAVVETQYF
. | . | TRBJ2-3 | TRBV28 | TGTGCCAGCACCTCCTATGGGACAAGGTGGATCACAGATACGCAGTATTTT | CASTSYGTRWITDTQYF
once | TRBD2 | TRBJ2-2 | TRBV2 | TGTGCCAGCAGTGTGTGGCGGGGGGCGGGCACCGGGGAGCTGTTTTTT | CASSVWRGAGTGELFF
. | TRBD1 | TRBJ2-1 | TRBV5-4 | TGTGCCAGCAGCTTGGATGGGACAGGGGGCTACAATGAGCAGTTCTTC | CASSLDGTGGYNEQFF
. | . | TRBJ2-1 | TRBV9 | TGTGCCAGCAGTCTACAGGGCCACGGGAATGAGCAGTTCTTC | CASSLQGHGNEQFF
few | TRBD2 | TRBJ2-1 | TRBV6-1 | TGTGCCAGCAGTGACGGGACTACCAACTGGAATGAGCAGTTCTTC | CASSDGTTNWNEQFF
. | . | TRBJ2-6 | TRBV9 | TGTGCCAGCAGGGGCGAGGCCAACGTCCTGACTTTC | CASRGEANVLTF
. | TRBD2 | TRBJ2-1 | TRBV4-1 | TGCGCCAGCAGCCCTATAGCGGGGGGCATTCCTAGCTCCTACAATGAGCAGTTCTTC | CASSPIAGGIPSSYNEQFF
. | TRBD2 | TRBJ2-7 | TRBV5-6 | TGTGCCAGCAGCTTAGAACTAGCGGGCCCCATTGGGGAGCAGTACTTC | CASSLELAGPIGEQYF
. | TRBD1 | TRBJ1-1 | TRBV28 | TGTGCCAGCAGTCCCCGAACGACAGGGTCTGAAGCTTTCTTT | CASSPRTTGSEAFF
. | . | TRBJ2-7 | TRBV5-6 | TGTGCCAGCAGCCTCCAGGGACGGAGGGCCTACGAGCAGTACTTC | CASSLQGRRAYEQYF
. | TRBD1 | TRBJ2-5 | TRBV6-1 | TGTGCCAGCGAAGTAGGGGCAGGGGGCCAAGAGACCCAGTACTTC | CASEVGAGGQETQYF
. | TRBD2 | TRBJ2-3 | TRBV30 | TGTGCCTGGAGCCACGGACTAGCGGCCACAGATACGCAGTATTTT | CAWSHGLAATDTQYF
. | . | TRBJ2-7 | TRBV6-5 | TGTGCCAGCAGACCTCCCGGGTCCCTCGAGCAGTACTTC | CASRPPGSLEQYF
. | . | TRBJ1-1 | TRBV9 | TGTGCCAGCAGCGTAGGGTCAGGGGCGAGCACTGAAGCTTTCTTT | CASSVGSGASTEAFF
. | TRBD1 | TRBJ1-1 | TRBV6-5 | TGTGCCAGCCCTCTCCGGGACAGGGGGGCTTTCTTT | CASPLRDRGAFF
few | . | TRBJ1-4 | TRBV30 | TGTGCCTGGTTTTTCTCGGTGGGGAAGTACTGGGGGCGGGAAAAACTGTTTTTT | CAWFFSVGKYWGREKLFF
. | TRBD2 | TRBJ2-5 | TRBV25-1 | TGTGCCAGCAGTGAACTAATTGGGACTAGCGGGGGACAAGAGACCCAGTACTTC | CASSELIGTSGGQETQYF
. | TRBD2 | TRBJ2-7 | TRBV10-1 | TGCGCCAGCAGTGAGTCCCAGGCTAGCGGGAGACACGAGCAGTACTTC | CASSESQASGRHEQYF
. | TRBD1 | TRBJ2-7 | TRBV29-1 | TGCAGCGTGTCTCCGGGACAGGGGTGCGAGCAGTACTTC | CSVSPGQGCEQYF